This T cell receptor beta chain was recorded in a study of T cells expressing NK-cell markers. This CDR3 contains 15 residues. Germline V gene lookup returns CDR1 DFQATT and CDR2 SNEGSKA (reference sequence). From the 5' RACE reads, TCRdb lists one entry per CDR3 protein and no DNA. The specimen's table records about 430,000 distinct CDR3 sequences. This TCR was sampled from a woman aged 45 to 65 in good health. Sequenced material: blood T cells: a sorted CD56 or NKG2C T cell subset, CD4+ or CD8+ T cells, or bulk PBMC T cells (not recorded which). The chain joins TRBV20-1 to TRBJ2-2; the TCRdb D gene call, TRBD1, has no DNA to confirm it. The CDR3 region is CSARDLTTRGGELFF.